Below, 20 T cell receptor beta chains from the same sample are listed, as sequenced in a study of T-cell memory formation after mild COVID-19. TCRdb re-derived calls from the 5' RACE reads in MiXCR, one entry per CDR3 protein. The table includes 90,000 to 120,000 distinct CDR3 sequences, approximately 14% detected once. Sequences were obtained from PBMCs or a T cell subset sorted from them (not recorded which). The receptor set was obtained from a man between 18 and 35 years old who had mild COVID-19 (a few samples of this study predate the infection). Cell type and time point are not known.

This clonotype has more than one count but fewer than ten. The gene calls are TRBV7-9 and TRBJ1-4, with D maybe TRBD1 (6 bases). The ends were cut back, 1 base at V and 3 bases at J, with 12 bases in the middle. The germline V gene encodes CDR1 SEHNR and CDR2 FQNEAQ (reference sequence). This CDR3 comprises 16 residues. CDR3 sequence: CASSLVPGQPNEKLFF. In DNA form, the CDR3 reads TGTGCCAGCAGCTTAGTCCCCGGACAGCCTAATGAAAAACTGTTTTTT.

The chain recombines TRBV19 with TRBJ2-1; TRBD1 might be the D (6 bases). This CDR3 region has 15 residues. Trimming removed 6 bases from V and 2 bases from J, with 14 bases in between. CDR1 and CDR2 from the germline V gene are LNHDA and SQIVND (reference sequence). The CDR3 spells CASRTPGTTYNEQFF. The CDR3 nucleotides are TGTGCCAGTAGGACCCCCGGGACAACCTACAATGAGCAGTTCTTC.

J is TRBJ2-2 and V is TRBV20-1; no clear D. The CDR3 spans 16 residues. The germline gives CDR1 DFQATT, CDR2 SNEGSKA (reference sequence). Trimming shortened V by 0 bases and J by 0 bases, and 11 bases separated the two germline ends. The chain's CDR3 is CSARDLRFANTGELFF. Written as DNA, the CDR3 is TGCAGTGCTAGAGATCTGAGGTTTGCGAACACCGGGGAGCTGTTTTTT.

V and J are TRBV4-2 and TRBJ2-5; D unclear. V gave up 0 bases and J gave up 1 base, with 6 bases separating them. Germline V gives CDR1 LGHNA, CDR2 YNFKEQ. The CDR3 is 14 amino acids. The DNA for the CDR3 is TGTGCCAGCAGCCAAGAGGGCGTCCAAGAGACCCAGTACTTC. Its translation: CASSQEGVQETQYF.

The rearrangement joins TRBV2 to TRBJ1-2; TRBD1 might be the D (5 bases). Trimming took off 8 bases at V and 9 bases at J, with 10 bases between the two ends. The CDR3 consists of 10 residues. The germline CDR1 and CDR2 sequences are SNHLY and FYNNEI. The CDR3 reads CASVRARYTF. The CDR3 bases are TGTGCCAGCGTCAGGGCCCGCTACACCTTC.

This clonotype was seen more than once but under ten times. CDR3 sequence: CASSEPVLERTIYF. CDR3 nucleotides: TGTGCCAGCAGTGAACCGGTTTTGGAGCGGACCATATATTTT. The chain has TRBV6-1 and TRBJ1-3; D unclear. Germline loops: CDR1 MNHNS, CDR2 SASEGT. V lost 2 bases to trimming and J lost 10 bases, with 15 bases between them. The CDR3 consists of 14 residues.

The sample holds a few counts of this clonotype. The chain couples TRBV5-1 to TRBJ2-5; weak D call: TRBD1 (7 bases). Trimming pared 4 bases from V and 7 bases from J, leaving 11 bases between. This CDR3 spans 12 amino acids. Germline CDR1 SGHRS, CDR2 YFSETQ. The CDR3 DNA is TGCGCCAGCAGCCCAGGGGGGTGGACCCAGTACTTC. Translating gives CASSPGGWTQYF.

J is TRBJ1-2 and V is TRBV5-1; no clear D. The V end lost 5 bases, the J end lost 1 base, and 9 bases lay between the germline ends. This CDR3 comprises 13 residues. Germline CDR1 and CDR2: SGHRS and YFSETQ. The CDR3 DNA sequence: TGCGCCAGCAGTGAGAAGGATAACTATGGCTACACCTTC. Translating it yields CASSEKDNYGYTF.

The chain is built from TRBV6-2 or TRBV6-3 and TRBJ2-7, with TRBD1 matching over 9 bases. V was clipped by 7 bases and J by 3 bases; unmatched bases: 7. Germline V lookup: CDR1 MNHEY, CDR2 SVGEGT. This CDR3 spans 14 amino acids. CDR3 region: CASTSRTGDYEQYV. The DNA of the CDR3 is TGTGCCAGCACTTCAAGGACAGGGGACTACGAGCAGTACGTC.

This clonotype was observed a handful of times. CDR3 residues: CASSRLAGVGELFF. The CDR3 nucleotides read TGCGCCAGCAGTCGCCTAGCGGGGGTCGGGGAGCTGTTTTTT. The chain joins TRBV10-2 to TRBJ2-2; 10 nucleotides align to TRBD2. Germline V gene lookup returns CDR1 WSHSY and CDR2 SAAADI. After removal of 5 bases from V and 7 bases from J, the junction contained 4 bases not matched to a gene. The CDR3 covers 14 residues.

This clonotype was observed a few times. The chain combines TRBV6-1 with TRBJ1-2, with D maybe TRBD1 (5 bases). The CDR3 has 14 amino acids. Trimming took off 2 bases at V and 3 bases at J, with 10 bases between the two ends. Germline CDR1 and CDR2: MNHNS and SASEGT. The CDR3 bases are TGTGCCAGCAGTGAACCCGGGACCGACTATGGCTACACCTTC. It yields the protein CASSEPGTDYGYTF.

This clonotype has only a few counts. This chain connects TRBV25-1 to TRBJ1-1, with TRBD1 as a possible D gene (6 bases). Germline CDR1 MGHDK, CDR2 SYGVNS. Trimming shortened V by 3 bases and J by 2 bases, and 13 bases separated the two germline ends. This CDR3 is built from 15 residues. The CDR3 sequence: CASSETGLENTEAFF. CDR3 DNA: TGTGCCAGCAGTGAGACAGGTTTAGAAAACACTGAAGCTTTCTTT.

The genes are TRBV10-3 and TRBJ2-5; 9 nucleotides match TRBD2. The germline V gene has CDR1 ENHRY and CDR2 SYGVKD. Trimming cost V 10 bases and J 5 bases; bases outside gene matches: 11. The CDR3 has 14 amino acids. For the CDR3, the DNA is TGTGCCACCGCGACCGGGACTAGCTTGGAGACCCAGTACTTC. As protein: CATATGTSLETQYF.

This clonotype was found a few times. V is TRBV4-1 and J is TRBJ1-2; TRBD1 matches 11 bases. The germline gives CDR1 MGHRA, CDR2 YSYEKL. V was pared by 0 bases and J by 8 bases, with 8 bases of the junction left unmatched. The CDR3 extends over 16 amino acids. CDR3 region: CASSQDPGQGVGGYTF. In nucleotides, the CDR3 is TGCGCCAGCAGCCAAGATCCGGGACAGGGGGTTGGAGGCTACACCTTC.

J is TRBJ2-2 and V is TRBV6-2 or TRBV6-3, with unresolved D. Trimming left V 0 bases short and J 11 bases short, with 10 bases between. This CDR3 spans 13 amino acids. Looked up from germline, CDR1 is MNHEY and CDR2 is SVGEGT. The chain's CDR3 is CASSYSIFFELFF. DNA of the CDR3: TGTGCCAGCAGTTACTCGATCTTCTTTGAGCTGTTTTTT.

This clonotype was seen repeatedly, ten times or more. The chain has TRBV7-6 and TRBJ2-2; D may correspond to TRBD1 or TRBD2 (5 bases each). V gave up 0 bases and J gave up 3 bases, with 14 bases separating them. Germline V lookup: CDR1 SGHVS, CDR2 FNYEAQ. The CDR3 is made up of 17 amino acids. CDR3 bases: TGTGCCAGCAGCTTAGCTACTAGTAGAGGGGACACCGGGGAGCTGTTTTTT. This sequence encodes CASSLATSRGDTGELFF.

This clonotype showed up just a few times. This chain uses TRBV20-1 with TRBJ2-3; 13 nucleotides align to TRBD2. J was trimmed by 1 base and V by 6 bases; bases with no gene match: 1. Germline V gene lookup returns CDR1 DFQATT and CDR2 SNEGSKA (reference sequence). This CDR3 is built from 14 residues. In nucleotides, the CDR3 is TGCAGTGCCGGACTAGCGGGGGGCACAGATACGCAGTATTTT. It encodes CSAGLAGGTDTQYF.

This clonotype was counted ten times or more. This chain uses TRBV4-1 with TRBJ2-3, with TRBD2 matching over 9 bases. The V and J ends lost 5 bases and 8 bases, in that order; junction bases with no gene match: 17. The CDR3 loop spans 17 amino acids. Germline V gene data show CDR1 as MGHRA and CDR2 as YSYEKL. This CDR3 is CASSNPASGAIYGTQYF. CDR3 nucleotides: TGCGCCAGCAGCAACCCGGCTAGCGGGGCGATCTACGGTACGCAGTATTTT.

The V call is TRBV6-2 or TRBV6-3, the J call TRBJ2-1, with 10 bases identical to TRBD2. Germline assignment: CDR1 MNHEY and CDR2 SVGEGT. The V and J ends lost 5 bases and 5 bases, in that order; junction bases with no gene match: 15. CDR3 length equals 18 residues. CDR3 amino acids: CASSEKRGGRIFHNEQFF. DNA of the CDR3: TGTGCCAGCAGTGAGAAGCGGGGGGGCCGTATTTTCCACAATGAGCAGTTCTTC.

This clonotype came up a few times. The rearrangement joins TRBV7-3 to TRBJ1-2; D gene unclear. There are 13 residues in the CDR3. Trimming shortened V by 0 bases and J by 6 bases, and 8 bases separated the two germline ends. CDR1 is SGHTA, CDR2 FQGTGA, per germline. The chain's CDR3 is CASSLTGSDGYTF. The DNA for the CDR3 is TGTGCCAGCAGCTTAACAGGCAGCGATGGCTACACCTTC.